Here is one T cell receptor (beta chain) with its context. In this sample, this clone turned up once. No antigen is known for it. No much larger clone is present one base from it, and per-base qualities are unavailable. Each collaborating institution followed its own protocols to collect whole blood in K2EDTA tubes. Collaborator samples were shipped for TCRbeta analysis as frozen whole blood, isolated PBMCs, or DNA extracted from either sample type. The data belong to a study of blood T cell repertoires in COVID-19 (dated by TCRdb to the early 2020s). For context, the study as a whole: Samples covering the acute and convalescent phases of COVID-19 were provided by collaborators in the United States, Italy and Spain. The material from the prospective study consisted of cDNA or gDNA derived from T cells, B-cell-depleted T cells, or PBMCs. The dataset comprised deeply sampled blood TCRbeta repertoires from subjects exposed to, actively infected with, or recovered from COVID-19. A freely available public database, intended as a resource for researchers studying the immune response to SARS-CoV-2, is where the repertoires were released. The samples were drawn from the first 160 participants of the ongoing ImmuneRACE study and from over 950 subjects provided by 6 global collaborators. The sample metadata nearly always contained a de-identified subject ID, COVID-19 status, age in years and sex. Where available, HLA class I and class II types were obtained from metadata supplied by the sample provider rather than from assay-based typing. The paper as a whole reports these results and caveats: Clinical and demographic metadata were provided uncurated, with the amount varying by source and participant.

V gives up 0 bases and J gives up 1 base, and the segment between their germline ends measures 9 bases. Reading the germline V gene gives CDR1 KGHSH and CDR2 LQKENI. The CDR3 runs 15 amino acids, cysteine and phenylalanine included. Left in the record is the CDR3 DNA by itself, 45 bases read in frame from the first base. TCRbeta CDR3 regions were amplified from genomic DNA by means of the immunoSEQ Assay, a bias-controlled multiplex PCR. From the authors' description of their analysis: The number of nucleated cells in each sample was estimated from the amplification of reference gene primers within the assay. To quantify the absolute abundance of each unique TCRbeta CDR3 rearrangement, sequence reads were collapsed and filtered. Productive Simpson clonality was computed per sample as the square root of Simpson's diversity index over productive rearrangements. TCRdb re-hosts the immuneACCESS table, in-frame sequences only. Its copies lack some clones; in the studies checked, an unresolved V gene accounts for under half of them, and the cause for the rest is not known. From that table come the V and J calls and clone size; the DNA was used to work out D and trimming. The sample table contains 70,000 or so clones; only one count was recorded for over 75% of them. Clones ranked in the top ten supply roughly a tenth of the sample.

This sequence was found in a man between 65 and 80 years old with active or convalescent COVID-19. The chain is made from TRBV18 and TRBJ1-1; there is no confident call for the D gene. Specimen: peripheral blood. The CDR3 is CASSPPRGTNTEAFF. DNA sequence: TGTGCCAGCTCACCACCGAGAGGTACGAACACTGAAGCTTTCTTT.